The clone carrying this T cell receptor (beta chain) was counted at least ten times. One entry per CDR3 protein results from TCRdb running MiXCR on the RACE reads. The table lists about 81,000 distinct CDR3 sequences, roughly a tenth of them singletons. The record originates from a study of human T cells and chemical hapten exposure. Trimming took off 2 bases at V and 0 bases at J, with 10 bases between the two ends. The CDR3 has 15 amino acids. CDR1 SNHLY and CDR2 FYNNEI come from the germline V gene. Specified time point: patch test 2, 6 weeks after DPC sensitization. The treatment is: therapeutic diphenylcyclopropenone sensitization with weekly scalp DPC. Total RNA was isolated from unfractionated whole blood.

This sequence was found in a woman aged 25 to 39 with alopecia areata. Some clones in this sample may be carry-over from other donors' samples. This specimen was whole blood, taken in connection with sensitization to the hapten diphenylcyclopropenone (DPC). The rearrangement uses TRBV2 and TRBJ1-1; possible D gene TRBD1, 5 bases. CDR3 DNA: TGTGCCAGCAGTGAACAGGGCCGCCTGAACACTGAAGCTTTCTTT. Translating gives CASSEQGRLNTEAFF. Full variable domain (missing parts from reference TRBV2 and TRBJ1-1): EPEVTQTPSHQVTQMGQEVILRCVPISNHLYFYWYRQILGQKVEFLVSFYNNEISEKSEIFDDQFSVERPDGSNFTLKIRSTKLEDSAMYFCASSEQGRLNTEAFFGQGTRLTVV.